This T cell receptor (beta chain) was observed in a study of response to subunit inactivated influenza vaccine. TCRdb reprocessed the RT-PCR reads with MiXCR, giving one entry per CDR3 protein. The table has around 480,000 distinct CDR3 sequences, 16% seen once; the top ten hold approximately 3%. V lost 2 bases, J lost 3 bases, and 14 bases lay in between. Per germline, CDR1 LGHDT and CDR2 YNNKEL (reference sequence). CDR3 size: 16 residues. The sample here was CD4+ T cells sorted from PBMCs, taken 23 months after vaccination. The chain uses TRBV3-1 and TRBJ2-1; the D is unclear. The receptor comes from a man between 50 and 69 years old who received an inactivated influenza vaccine. The CDR3 loop is CASSQLTLQHYNEQFF. The CDR3 DNA reads TGTGCCAGCAGCCAATTAACCTTGCAACACTACAATGAGCAGTTCTTC.